These T cell receptor beta chains were read from a single sample in a study of cytomegalovirus exposure and HLA in healthy donors. Produced via immunoSEQ multiplex PCR; TCRdb's table is partial and in-frame only. Among 100,000 to 150,000 clones listed, 74% were seen once. The sample was PBMCs. Receptors were obtained from a man in his forties in good health and CMV-seropositive. Each CDR3 is given with its conserved first and last residue. Each record gives: clone size, V gene, J gene, D gene, CDR3 protein. A D gene is named only where the DNA matches it firmly. Clone size is stated in some rows and not others, as once, few, many or a class when expanded.

clone size: -
V gene: TRBV7-6
J gene: TRBJ2-3
D gene: -
CDR3 protein: CASSLGGVADTQYF

clone size: -
V gene: TRBV7-9
J gene: TRBJ2-3
D gene: -
CDR3 protein: CASSLEVASRGDTQYF

clone size: -
V gene: TRBV30
J gene: TRBJ2-7
D gene: -
CDR3 protein: CAWSPLFGQGALGF

clone size: few
V gene: TRBV7-9
J gene: TRBJ1-1
D gene: -
CDR3 protein: CASSLVLEAFF

clone size: -
V gene: TRBV28
J gene: TRBJ1-2
D gene: -
CDR3 protein: CASSLAGAGYGYTF

clone size: -
V gene: TRBV9
J gene: TRBJ1-1
D gene: -
CDR3 protein: CASSVSQGPNTEAFF

clone size: -
V gene: TRBV6-1
J gene: TRBJ2-2
D gene: -
CDR3 protein: CASSERWAGGELFF

clone size: -
V gene: TRBV28
J gene: TRBJ2-1
D gene: TRBD2
CDR3 protein: CASSLFRTSGRDEQFF

clone size: -
V gene: TRBV18
J gene: TRBJ1-2
D gene: -
CDR3 protein: CASSLGVDYGYTF

clone size: once
V gene: TRBV11-3
J gene: TRBJ2-7
D gene: TRBD1
CDR3 protein: CASSTLTGGDQYF

clone size: -
V gene: TRBV18
J gene: TRBJ2-7
D gene: TRBD1
CDR3 protein: CASSPYLDRGEQYF

clone size: -
V gene: TRBV5-4
J gene: TRBJ2-3
D gene: -
CDR3 protein: CASSNLTTDTQYF

clone size: -
V gene: TRBV5-8
J gene: TRBJ2-7
D gene: TRBD1
CDR3 protein: CASSSGQGAGEQYF

clone size: few
V gene: TRBV19
J gene: TRBJ1-5
D gene: -
CDR3 protein: CASSAGPIGHQPQHF

clone size: few
V gene: TRBV5-1
J gene: TRBJ1-5
D gene: TRBD1
CDR3 protein: CASSSGTVDSNQPQHF

clone size: -
V gene: TRBV7-8
J gene: TRBJ1-2
D gene: -
CDR3 protein: CASSLDQGGYGYTF

clone size: -
V gene: TRBV4-1
J gene: TRBJ1-2
D gene: -
CDR3 protein: CASSQEQGNYGYTF

clone size: -
V gene: TRBV6-6
J gene: TRBJ1-2
D gene: -
CDR3 protein: CASRPSSSPNYGYAF

clone size: -
V gene: TRBV27
J gene: TRBJ1-2
D gene: TRBD1
CDR3 protein: CASSLFRDSSYGYTF

clone size: -
V gene: TRBV7-9
J gene: TRBJ1-1
D gene: TRBD1
CDR3 protein: CASSPRTGRRMNTEAFF

clone size: -
V gene: TRBV2
J gene: TRBJ2-2
D gene: TRBD2
CDR3 protein: CASSNSGTDTGELFF

clone size: -
V gene: TRBV30
J gene: TRBJ2-1
D gene: -
CDR3 protein: CAWSPSGNEQFF

clone size: -
V gene: TRBV7-9
J gene: TRBJ2-7
D gene: -
CDR3 protein: CASSFYFGREVYEQYF

clone size: -
V gene: TRBV11-1
J gene: TRBJ2-2
D gene: TRBD1
CDR3 protein: CASSKRDRGTGELFF

clone size: -
V gene: TRBV29-1
J gene: TRBJ2-2
D gene: -
CDR3 protein: CSVDRENTGELFF

clone size: -
V gene: TRBV4-1
J gene: TRBJ1-3
D gene: -
CDR3 protein: CASSTRGGGISGNTIYF

clone size: -
V gene: TRBV29-1
J gene: TRBJ2-3
D gene: TRBD1
CDR3 protein: CSVESPAKQGDTQYF

clone size: -
V gene: TRBV7-6
J gene: TRBJ2-2
D gene: TRBD2
CDR3 protein: CASSLAGTSGGELFF

clone size: -
V gene: TRBV29-1
J gene: TRBJ2-1
D gene: TRBD2
CDR3 protein: CSVEGVAGETYNEQFF

clone size: -
V gene: TRBV11-2
J gene: TRBJ2-5
D gene: -
CDR3 protein: CASSPLGGALRETQYF

clone size: -
V gene: TRBV5-1
J gene: TRBJ2-7
D gene: -
CDR3 protein: CASSLQGSYEQYF

clone size: -
V gene: TRBV28
J gene: TRBJ2-7
D gene: -
CDR3 protein: CASSPAGGRDEQYF

clone size: -
V gene: TRBV28
J gene: TRBJ1-5
D gene: -
CDR3 protein: CASSGGDQPQHF

clone size: -
V gene: TRBV6-1
J gene: TRBJ1-5
D gene: -
CDR3 protein: CASSEEGSNNQPQHF

clone size: -
V gene: TRBV2
J gene: TRBJ2-3
D gene: TRBD1
CDR3 protein: CASSADRGLTDTQYF

clone size: once
V gene: TRBV5-1
J gene: TRBJ2-2
D gene: TRBD1
CDR3 protein: CASSYGDRSNTGELFF

clone size: -
V gene: TRBV10-2
J gene: TRBJ1-6
D gene: -
CDR3 protein: CASSEASGRGGSYNSPLHF

clone size: few
V gene: TRBV7-8
J gene: TRBJ1-4
D gene: -
CDR3 protein: CASSPRTDKGKLFF

clone size: -
V gene: TRBV27
J gene: TRBJ2-5
D gene: -
CDR3 protein: CASSLGSFQETQYF